The 5 T cell receptor beta chains below all came from one sample that was sequenced in a study of monozygotic twins with inflammatory bowel disease. TCRdb re-analyzed the 5' RACE reads; it lists each CDR3 protein once, without DNA. Its table lists 330,000 or so distinct CDR3 sequences. Material: blood. The source is a human donor with ulcerative colitis or Crohn's disease, or a healthy co-twin of an affected twin (not recorded which).

This rearrangement joins TRBV5-1 to TRBJ1-4. The CDR3 is made up of 14 amino acids. Germline assignment: CDR1 SGHRS and CDR2 YFSETQ. The chain's CDR3 is CASSLRGDIEKLFF.

The chain has TRBV4-1 and TRBJ2-1; the D call from TCRdb, TRBD2, cannot be confirmed without DNA. This CDR3 has 14 amino acids. Germline V lookup: CDR1 MGHRA, CDR2 YSYEKL. CDR3 residues: CASKIAGGNNEQFF.

The V call is TRBV5-6, the J call TRBJ2-7. The CDR3 runs 13 residues. Germline-derived CDR1 and CDR2 are SGHDT and YYEEEE. CDR3 sequence reads: CASSYTVNYEQYF.

The V and J genes are TRBV5-1 and TRBJ1-5; TCRdb gives TRBD1 as the D gene, but with no DNA this cannot be confirmed. Germline values: CDR1 SGHRS, CDR2 YFSETQ. This CDR3 has 13 amino acids. The CDR3 here is CASREGGNQPQHF.

The chain is built from TRBV7-2 and TRBJ1-2; with no DNA, the TCRdb D assignment of TRBD1 cannot be verified. The CDR3 sequence is 16 residues long. CDR1 SGHTA and CDR2 FQGNSA come from the germline V gene. CDR3 sequence: CASSPEVGTAFYGYTF.